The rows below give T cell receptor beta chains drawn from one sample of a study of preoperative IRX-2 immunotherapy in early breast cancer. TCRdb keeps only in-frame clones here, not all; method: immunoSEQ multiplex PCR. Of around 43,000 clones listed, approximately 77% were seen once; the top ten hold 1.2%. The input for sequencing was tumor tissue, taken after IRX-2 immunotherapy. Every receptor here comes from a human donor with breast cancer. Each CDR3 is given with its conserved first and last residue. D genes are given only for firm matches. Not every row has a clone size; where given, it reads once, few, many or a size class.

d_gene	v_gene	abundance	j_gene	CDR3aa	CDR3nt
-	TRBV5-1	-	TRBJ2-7	CASSLDTGAGYEQYF	TGCGCCAGCAGCTTGGACACGGGGGCTGGTTACGAGCAGTACTTC
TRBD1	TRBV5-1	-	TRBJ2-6	CASSLSRTGASGANVLTF	TGCGCCAGCAGCTTGTCTCGGACAGGGGCCTCTGGGGCCAACGTCCTGACTTTC
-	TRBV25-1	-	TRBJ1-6	CASSAGTVGSYNSPLHF	TGTGCCAGCAGCGCTGGGACGGTGGGTTCCTATAATTCACCCCTCCACTTT
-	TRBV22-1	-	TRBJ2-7	CATSELQPPGSYEQYF	TGTGCCACCAGTGAACTACAGCCTCCAGGGTCCTACGAGCAGTACTTC
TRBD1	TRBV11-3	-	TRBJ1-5	CASSLVGQGDQPQHF	TGTGCCAGCAGCTTGGTAGGTCAGGGGGATCAGCCCCAGCATTTT
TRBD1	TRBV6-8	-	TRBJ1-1	CASSLRTGTEAFF	TGTGCCAGCAGTTTAAGGACAGGCACTGAAGCTTTCTTT
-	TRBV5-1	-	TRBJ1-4	CASSSGNTATNEKLFF	TGCGCCAGCAGCTCGGGGAACACAGCAACTAATGAAAAACTGTTTTTT
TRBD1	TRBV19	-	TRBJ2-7	CASSTNRGAYEQYF	TGTGCCAGTAGTACTAACAGGGGAGCCTACGAGCAGTACTTC
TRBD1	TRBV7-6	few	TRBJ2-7	CASSRSDTGQGEYEQYF	TGTGCCAGCAGCCGGTCGGACACAGGACAGGGGGAGTACGAGCAGTACTTC
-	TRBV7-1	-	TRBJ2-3	CATSRGGGQADTQYF	TGTGCCACCTCGAGAGGGGGGGGCCAGGCAGATACGCAGTATTTT
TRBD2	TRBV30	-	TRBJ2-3	CAWSGGLGVSDTQYF	TGTGCCTGGAGTGGAGGACTAGGCGTTTCAGATACGCAGTATTTT
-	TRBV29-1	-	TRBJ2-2	CSVARGAGELFF	TGCAGCGTAGCGAGGGGGGCCGGGGAGCTGTTTTTT
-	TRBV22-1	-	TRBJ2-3	CASSYAGSGVGDTQYF	TGTGCCAGCAGTTACGCAGGCAGCGGGGTAGGGGATACGCAGTATTTT
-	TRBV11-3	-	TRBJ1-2	CASSLIDPAYNDYTF	TGTGCCAGCAGCTTAATCGACCCAGCGTACAATGACTACACCTTC
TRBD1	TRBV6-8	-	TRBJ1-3	CAVRQGASGNTIYF	TGTGCCGTCAGACAGGGGGCCTCTGGAAACACCATATATTTT
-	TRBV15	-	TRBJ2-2	CATSRGRPDTGELFF	TGTGCCACCAGCAGGGGACGGCCGGACACCGGGGAGCTGTTTTTT
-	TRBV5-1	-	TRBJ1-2	CASSPEGGAFGYTF	TGCGCCAGCAGCCCCGAGGGGGGGGCGTTCGGCTACACCTTC
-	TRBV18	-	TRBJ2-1	CASSPRRAREEQFF	TGTGCCAGCTCACCAAGGAGGGCCAGGGAGGAGCAGTTCTTC